Listed below are T cell receptor beta chains from one sample, sequenced in a study of cytomegalovirus exposure and HLA in healthy donors. Produced via immunoSEQ multiplex PCR; TCRdb's table is partial and in-frame only. This sample yields about 66,000 clones, of which 90% to 97% are seen a single time; 0.9% to 1% belongs to the top ten. Sequencing was done on a sample of PBMCs. The receptors originated from a man in his late teens or twenties in good health and CMV-seronegative. Both conserved end residues are part of each CDR3. Fields, in order: CDR3 DNA, CDR3 protein, clone size, J gene, V gene, D gene. The D gene is left open where the match is weak. The size of a clone is reported for some rows only, either as once, few or many, or as a class for expanded clones.

TGTGCCAGCAGCCCCAGGGGGCAGGAGACCCAGTACTTC	CASSPRGQETQYF	.	TRBJ2-5	TRBV14	TRBD1
TGTGCCAGCAGTGAAGGGTCGGGCGGGAGGGCCCGTCGAAAGACCCAGTACTTC	CASSEGSGGRARRKTQYF	.	TRBJ2-5	TRBV2	TRBD2
TGCAGCGTCACGGACGGGAGCTATGAGCAGTTCTTC	CSVTDGSYEQFF	.	TRBJ2-1	TRBV29-1	.
TGTGCCAGCAGTCCAGCACAGGGACCCAACTATGGCTACACCTTC	CASSPAQGPNYGYTF	once	TRBJ1-2	TRBV28	.
TGCGCCAGCAGCTTGGTAGTAGCGGCAGATGAGCAGTTCTTC	CASSLVVAADEQFF	.	TRBJ2-1	TRBV5-1	.
TGTGCCAGCAGCCCAGGTCTCGTCTACGAGCAGTACTTC	CASSPGLVYEQYF	.	TRBJ2-7	TRBV11-1	.
TGTGCCTGGTCCTTTGGACAGCCCCAAGAGACCCAGTACTTC	CAWSFGQPQETQYF	.	TRBJ2-5	TRBV30	.
TGTGCCAGCTCAGACAGGGCGGCGAATCAGCCCCAGCATTTT	CASSDRAANQPQHF	.	TRBJ1-5	TRBV18	TRBD1
TGCAGCGTTGAGAAGGCGGGAGCGGGCACAGATACGCAGTATTTT	CSVEKAGAGTDTQYF	.	TRBJ2-3	TRBV29-1	TRBD2
TGTGCCAGCAGTTTACGGTGGGGCGCCCTAGATCAGCCCCAGCATTTT	CASSLRWGALDQPQHF	.	TRBJ1-5	TRBV27	.
TGTGCCAGCAGGCCCACGACAGGGGGGGTACCAACTAATGAAAAACTGTTTTTT	CASRPTTGGVPTNEKLFF	.	TRBJ1-4	TRBV5-5	TRBD1
TGTGCCAGCAGTATGGCAGTAAATAGCAATCAGCCCCAGCATTTT	CASSMAVNSNQPQHF	.	TRBJ1-5	TRBV6-6	.
TGCGCCAGCAGCTTGAAATCTCGAGCCTCCGGGGCCAACGTCCTGACTTTC	CASSLKSRASGANVLTF	.	TRBJ2-6	TRBV5-1	.
TGTGCCAGTAGTGAGGGACAGGGCGGCTACGAGCAGTACTTC	CASSEGQGGYEQYF	.	TRBJ2-7	TRBV19	TRBD1
TGTGCTACCAGTTCGACAGGGGGCAATCAGCCCCAGCATTTT	CATSSTGGNQPQHF	.	TRBJ1-5	TRBV15	TRBD1
TGTGCCAGCAGTTCCAGGGGTTCGGGGTATTTT	CASSSRGSGYF	.	TRBJ2-3	TRBV6-6	.
TGTGCCAGCCGACAAGCAGCCACCGGGGAGCTGTTTTTT	CASRQAATGELFF	.	TRBJ2-2	TRBV27	.
TGTGCCAGCAGCTTAGAGACCCAGTACTTC	CASSLETQYF	.	TRBJ2-5	TRBV28	.
TGTGCCTGGAGTGGCGGGAGGGTAGATACGCAGTATTTT	CAWSGGRVDTQYF	.	TRBJ2-3	TRBV30	TRBD2
TGTGCCAGCAGCGGCGGGACAGGGGAAACTGAAGCTTTCTTT	CASSGGTGETEAFF	.	TRBJ1-1	TRBV7-8	TRBD1
TGTGCCAGCAGCCCAAATAGCGGGAGCTACGAGCAGTACTTC	CASSPNSGSYEQYF	.	TRBJ2-7	TRBV9	TRBD2
TGTGCCAGCAGGGCAACAGGGGGACGAGACACAGATACGCAGTATTTT	CASRATGGRDTDTQYF	.	TRBJ2-3	TRBV2	TRBD1
TGTGCCAGCAGCAAAGGACAGGAGAACACTGAAGCTTTCTTT	CASSKGQENTEAFF	.	TRBJ1-1	TRBV5-4	TRBD1
TGTGCCAGCAGTCGGGAGAGGGCCGGGAGATGGAACATTCAGTACTTC	CASSRERAGRWNIQYF	.	TRBJ2-4	TRBV7-4	.
TGTGCCAGCAGCAATGTGGGCGGGAGCACAGATACGCAGTATTTT	CASSNVGGSTDTQYF	once	TRBJ2-3	TRBV6-1	.
TGTGCCAGCAGCTTAAACAGGGGCGTCTATGGCTACACCTTC	CASSLNRGVYGYTF	.	TRBJ1-2	TRBV11-2	TRBD1
TGTGCCAGCTCACCTGCAGGGGTGCAGACCCAGTACTTC	CASSPAGVQTQYF	.	TRBJ2-5	TRBV18	.
TGTGCCAGCAGCGAACTATCTAGCGGGAGGGGGAACACAGATACGCAGTATTTT	CASSELSSGRGNTDTQYF	.	TRBJ2-3	TRBV9	TRBD2
TGTGCCATCTCTAGCCCCCTAGCGGGATTGACAGATACGCAGTATTTT	CAISSPLAGLTDTQYF	once	TRBJ2-3	TRBV10-3	TRBD2
TGTGCCAGCAGCTTTGATGGCGACAGGCAGTACTTC	CASSFDGDRQYF	.	TRBJ2-7	TRBV11-2	.
TGTGCCAGCAGTGAAGCTCTAGGGGACAATGAGCAGTTCTTC	CASSEALGDNEQFF	.	TRBJ2-1	TRBV6-1	.
TGCGCCAGCAGCCACCTTCTGGACATCCAAGAGACCCAGTACTTC	CASSHLLDIQETQYF	.	TRBJ2-5	TRBV4-1	.
TGTGCCAGCAGCTTAATCGGGAGCTCCTACAATGAGCAGTTCTTC	CASSLIGSSYNEQFF	.	TRBJ2-1	TRBV7-9	.
TGCAGCGCCAGGACAGCGAATGAGCAGTACTTC	CSARTANEQYF	.	TRBJ2-7	TRBV29-1	.
TGTGCCAGCAGTAACAGGGGTTCTGGGGCCAACGTCCTGACTTTC	CASSNRGSGANVLTF	.	TRBJ2-6	TRBV6-5	TRBD1
TGTGCCAGCAGTTATTTCCTTAGCTCCTACAATGAGCAGTTCTTC	CASSYFLSSYNEQFF	.	TRBJ2-1	TRBV6-6	.
TGCAGCGTGGCACAGGGGTGGGGACGGGAGCTGTTTTTT	CSVAQGWGRELFF	.	TRBJ2-2	TRBV29-1	TRBD1
TGTGCCAGCAGTCGGGACAGTAATCCCGGGGAGCTGTTTTTT	CASSRDSNPGELFF	.	TRBJ2-2	TRBV28	TRBD1
TGTGCCAGCAGCCCCAGGGTGACTAATGAAAAACTGTTTTTT	CASSPRVTNEKLFF	.	TRBJ1-4	TRBV9	.
TGCGCCAGCAGCTTGTCCGGGGTGGAAGACGAGCAGTACTTC	CASSLSGVEDEQYF	.	TRBJ2-7	TRBV5-1	.
TGTGCCAGCAGTGAGAGGACTAAGGGCGAGCAGTACTTC	CASSERTKGEQYF	.	TRBJ2-7	TRBV2	.
TGCGCCAGCAGTGAAGCCCGTCTCCGCGGTCTGCCCCCGGGTCACGTTACAGATACGCAGTATTTT	CASSEARLRGLPPGHVTDTQYF	.	TRBJ2-3	TRBV10-1	.
TGCGCCAGCAGCCTCACGGCGGGCGAGACCCAGTACTTC	CASSLTAGETQYF	.	TRBJ2-5	TRBV4-1	.
TGTGCCAGCTCACCGGCGGCAGGGGGACTTCAACACTATGGCTACACCTTC	CASSPAAGGLQHYGYTF	.	TRBJ1-2	TRBV18	TRBD1
TGTGCCAGCAGCTTACTGGCGGGGGGATTCTCCTACGAGCAGTACTTC	CASSLLAGGFSYEQYF	.	TRBJ2-7	TRBV7-9	TRBD2
TGTGCCAGTAGGGGACATAATAACTATGGCTACACCTTC	CASRGHNNYGYTF	.	TRBJ1-2	TRBV19	.